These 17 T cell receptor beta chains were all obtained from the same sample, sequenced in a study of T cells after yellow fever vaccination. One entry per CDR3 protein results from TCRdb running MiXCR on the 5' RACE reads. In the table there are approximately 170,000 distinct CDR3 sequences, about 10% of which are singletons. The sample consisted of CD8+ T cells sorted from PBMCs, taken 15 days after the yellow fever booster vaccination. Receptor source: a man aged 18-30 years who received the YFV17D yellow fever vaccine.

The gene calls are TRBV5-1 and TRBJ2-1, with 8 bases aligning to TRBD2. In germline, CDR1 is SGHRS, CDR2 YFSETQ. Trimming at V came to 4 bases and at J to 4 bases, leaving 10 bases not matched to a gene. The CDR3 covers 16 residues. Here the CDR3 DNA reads TGCGCCAGCAGCCCGACTAGCGCGCTGCTGTACAATGAGCAGTTCTTC. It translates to CASSPTSALLYNEQFF.

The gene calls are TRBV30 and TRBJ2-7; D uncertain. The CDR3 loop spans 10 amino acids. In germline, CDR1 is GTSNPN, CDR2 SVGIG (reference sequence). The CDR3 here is CALELGEQYF. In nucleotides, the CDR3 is TGTGCTTTGGAGCTAGGTGAGCAGTACTTC.

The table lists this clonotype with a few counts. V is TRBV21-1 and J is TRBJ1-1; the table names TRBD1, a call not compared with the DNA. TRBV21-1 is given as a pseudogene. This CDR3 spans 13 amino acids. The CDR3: CASRQGENTEAFF. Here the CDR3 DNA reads TGTGCCAGCAGACAGGGGGAGAACACTGAAGCTTTCTTT.

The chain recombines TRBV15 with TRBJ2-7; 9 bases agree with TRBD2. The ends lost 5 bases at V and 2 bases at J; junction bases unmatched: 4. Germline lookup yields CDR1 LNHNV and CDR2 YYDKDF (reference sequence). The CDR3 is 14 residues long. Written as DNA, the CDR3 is TGTGCCACCAGCTCCCAGCGGGGGGCCTACGAGCAGTACTTC. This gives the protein CATSSQRGAYEQYF.

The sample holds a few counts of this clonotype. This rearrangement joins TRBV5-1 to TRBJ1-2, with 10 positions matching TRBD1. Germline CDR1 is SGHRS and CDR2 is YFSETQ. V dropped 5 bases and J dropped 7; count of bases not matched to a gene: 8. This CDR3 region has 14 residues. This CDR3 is CASSGRDRGRGYTF. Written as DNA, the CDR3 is TGCGCCAGCAGTGGTCGGGACAGGGGACGTGGCTACACCTTC. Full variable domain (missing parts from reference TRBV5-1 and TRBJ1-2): KAGVTQTPRYLIKTRGQQVTLSCSPISGHRSVSWYQQTPGQGLQFLFEYFSETQRNKGNFPGRFSGRQFSNSRSEMNVSTLELGDSALYLCASSGRDRGRGYTFGSGTRLTVV.

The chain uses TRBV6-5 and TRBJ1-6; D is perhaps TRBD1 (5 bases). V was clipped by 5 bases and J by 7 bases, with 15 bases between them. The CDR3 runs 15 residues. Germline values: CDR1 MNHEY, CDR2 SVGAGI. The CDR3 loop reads CASSLARGLNSPLHF. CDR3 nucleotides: TGTGCCAGCAGTCTCGCCCGGGGCTTGAATTCACCCCTCCACTTT.

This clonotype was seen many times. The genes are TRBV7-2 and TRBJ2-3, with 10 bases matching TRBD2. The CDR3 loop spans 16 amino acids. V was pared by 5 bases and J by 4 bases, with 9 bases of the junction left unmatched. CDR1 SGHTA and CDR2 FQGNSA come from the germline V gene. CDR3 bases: TGTGCCAGCAGCCCACTAGCGGGGCCTGCAGCAGATACGCAGTATTTT. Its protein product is CASSPLAGPAADTQYF.

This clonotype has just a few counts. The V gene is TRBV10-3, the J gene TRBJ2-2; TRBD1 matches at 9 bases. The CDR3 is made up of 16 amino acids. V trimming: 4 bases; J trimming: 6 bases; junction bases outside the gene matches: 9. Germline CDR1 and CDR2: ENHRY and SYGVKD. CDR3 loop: CAISAPGQGVAGELFF. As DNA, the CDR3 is TGTGCCATCAGTGCCCCGGGACAGGGTGTGGCCGGGGAGCTGTTTTTT.

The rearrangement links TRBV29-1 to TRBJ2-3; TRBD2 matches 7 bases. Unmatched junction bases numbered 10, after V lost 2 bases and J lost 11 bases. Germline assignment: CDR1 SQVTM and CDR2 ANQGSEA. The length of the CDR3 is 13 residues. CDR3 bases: TGCAGCGTTGAACGTGTAGGGGCGGGGGTGCAGTATTTT. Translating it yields CSVERVGAGVQYF.

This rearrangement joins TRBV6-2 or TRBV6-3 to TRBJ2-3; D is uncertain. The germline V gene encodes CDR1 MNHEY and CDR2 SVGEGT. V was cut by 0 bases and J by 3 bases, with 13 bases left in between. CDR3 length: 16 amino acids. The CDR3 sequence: CASSYSAGLRTDTQYF. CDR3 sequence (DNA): TGTGCCAGCAGTTACTCTGCCGGGCTCCGGACAGATACGCAGTATTTT.

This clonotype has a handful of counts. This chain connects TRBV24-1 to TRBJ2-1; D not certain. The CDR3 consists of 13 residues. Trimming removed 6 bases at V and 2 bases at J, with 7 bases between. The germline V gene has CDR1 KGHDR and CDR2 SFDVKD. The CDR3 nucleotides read TGTGCCACCAGTCGGGCCGCCTACAATGAGCAGTTCTTC. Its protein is CATSRAAYNEQFF.

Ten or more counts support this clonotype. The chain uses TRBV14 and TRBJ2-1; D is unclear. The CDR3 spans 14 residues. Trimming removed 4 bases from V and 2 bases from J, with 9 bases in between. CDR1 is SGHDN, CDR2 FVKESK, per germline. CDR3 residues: CASSLRSTYNEQFF. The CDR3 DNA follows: TGTGCCAGCAGCCTACGGTCCACCTACAATGAGCAGTTCTTC.

CDR3 sequence reads: CASSYSGTAFSYTF. The CDR3 DNA reads TGTGCCAGCAGTTACTCCGGGACAGCCTTCAGCTACACCTTC. The J gene is TRBJ1-2, the V gene TRBV6-5; 7 nucleotides line up with TRBD1. V shed 0 bases and J 9 bases; nucleotides not matched to a gene: 7. CDR1 and CDR2 (germline): MNHEY, SVGAGI. The CDR3 spans 14 residues.

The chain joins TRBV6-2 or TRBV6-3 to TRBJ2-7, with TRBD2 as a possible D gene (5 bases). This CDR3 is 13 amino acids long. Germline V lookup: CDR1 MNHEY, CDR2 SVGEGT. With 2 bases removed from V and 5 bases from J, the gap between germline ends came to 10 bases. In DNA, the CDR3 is TGTGCCAGCAGTTACCGGCCCGGGAACGAGCAGTACTTC. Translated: CASSYRPGNEQYF.

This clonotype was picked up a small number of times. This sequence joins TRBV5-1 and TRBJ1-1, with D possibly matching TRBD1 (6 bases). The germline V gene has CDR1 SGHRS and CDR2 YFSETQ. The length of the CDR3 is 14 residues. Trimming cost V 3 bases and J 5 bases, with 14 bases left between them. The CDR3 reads CASSYEGGSTEAFF. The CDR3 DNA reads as TGCGCCAGCAGCTACGAGGGGGGGTCGACTGAAGCTTTCTTT.

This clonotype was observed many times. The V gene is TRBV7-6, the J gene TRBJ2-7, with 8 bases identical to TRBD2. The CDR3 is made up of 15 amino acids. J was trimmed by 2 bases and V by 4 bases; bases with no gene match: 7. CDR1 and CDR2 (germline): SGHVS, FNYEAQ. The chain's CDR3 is CASSSGSGGAYEQYF. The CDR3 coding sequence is TGTGCCAGCAGCTCCGGGTCGGGGGGGGCCTACGAGCAGTACTTC.

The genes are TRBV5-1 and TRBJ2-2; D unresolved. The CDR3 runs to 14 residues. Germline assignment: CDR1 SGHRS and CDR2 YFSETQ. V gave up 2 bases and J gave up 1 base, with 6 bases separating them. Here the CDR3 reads CASSLRKNTGELFF. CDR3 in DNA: TGCGCCAGCAGCTTACGGAAGAACACCGGGGAGCTGTTTTTT.